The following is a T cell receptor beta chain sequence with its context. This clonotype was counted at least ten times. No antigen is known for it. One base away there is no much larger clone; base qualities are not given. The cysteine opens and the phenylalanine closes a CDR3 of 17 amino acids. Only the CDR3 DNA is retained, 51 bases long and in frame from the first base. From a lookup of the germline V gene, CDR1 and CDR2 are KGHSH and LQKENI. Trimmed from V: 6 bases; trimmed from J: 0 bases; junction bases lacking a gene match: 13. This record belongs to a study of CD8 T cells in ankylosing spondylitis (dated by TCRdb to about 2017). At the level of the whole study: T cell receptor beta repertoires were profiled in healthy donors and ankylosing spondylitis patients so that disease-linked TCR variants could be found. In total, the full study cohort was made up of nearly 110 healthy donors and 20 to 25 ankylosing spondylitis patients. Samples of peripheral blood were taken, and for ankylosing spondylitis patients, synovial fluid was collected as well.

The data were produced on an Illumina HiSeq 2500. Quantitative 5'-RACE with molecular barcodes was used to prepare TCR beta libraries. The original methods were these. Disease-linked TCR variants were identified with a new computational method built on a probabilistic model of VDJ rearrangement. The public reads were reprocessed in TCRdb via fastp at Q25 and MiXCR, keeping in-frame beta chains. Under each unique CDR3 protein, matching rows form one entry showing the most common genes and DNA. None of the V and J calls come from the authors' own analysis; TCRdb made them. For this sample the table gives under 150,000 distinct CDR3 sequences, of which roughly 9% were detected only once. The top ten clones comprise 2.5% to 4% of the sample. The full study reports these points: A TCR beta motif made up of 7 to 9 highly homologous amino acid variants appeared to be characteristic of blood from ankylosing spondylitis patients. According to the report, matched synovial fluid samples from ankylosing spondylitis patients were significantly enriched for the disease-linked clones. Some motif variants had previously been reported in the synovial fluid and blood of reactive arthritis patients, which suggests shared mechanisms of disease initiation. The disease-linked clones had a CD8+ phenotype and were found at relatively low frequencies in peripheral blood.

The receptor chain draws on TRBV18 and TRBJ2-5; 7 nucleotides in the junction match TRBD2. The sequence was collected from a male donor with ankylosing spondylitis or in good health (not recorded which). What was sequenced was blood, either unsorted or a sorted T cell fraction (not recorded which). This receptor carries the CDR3 CASSQNGPAGNQETQYF. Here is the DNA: TGTGCCAGCTCCCAAAACGGGCCAGCGGGAAACCAAGAGACCCAGTACTTC.